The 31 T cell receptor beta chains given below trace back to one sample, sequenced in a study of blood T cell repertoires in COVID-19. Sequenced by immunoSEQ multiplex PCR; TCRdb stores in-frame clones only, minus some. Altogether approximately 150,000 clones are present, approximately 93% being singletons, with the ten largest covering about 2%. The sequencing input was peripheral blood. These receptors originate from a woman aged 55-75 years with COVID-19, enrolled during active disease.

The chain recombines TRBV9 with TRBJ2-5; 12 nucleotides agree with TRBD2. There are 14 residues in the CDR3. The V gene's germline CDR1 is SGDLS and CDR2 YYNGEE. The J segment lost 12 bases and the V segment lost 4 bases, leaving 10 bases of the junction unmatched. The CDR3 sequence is CASSPLTSGGRKYF. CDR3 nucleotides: TGTGCCAGCAGCCCGCTGACTAGCGGGGGTAGAAAGTACTTC.

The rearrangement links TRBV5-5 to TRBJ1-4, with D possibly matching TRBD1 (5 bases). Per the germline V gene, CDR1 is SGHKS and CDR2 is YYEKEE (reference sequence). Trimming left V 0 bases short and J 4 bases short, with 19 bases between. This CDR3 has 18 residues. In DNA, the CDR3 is TGTGCCAGCAGCTTGGTTGGGGGGGAACCACTCCTTAATGAAAAACTGTTTTTT. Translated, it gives CASSLVGGEPLLNEKLFF.

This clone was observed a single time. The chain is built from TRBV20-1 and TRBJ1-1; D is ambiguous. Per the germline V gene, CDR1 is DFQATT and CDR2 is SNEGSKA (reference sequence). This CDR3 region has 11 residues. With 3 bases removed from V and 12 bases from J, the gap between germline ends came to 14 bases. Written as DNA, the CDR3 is TGCAGTGCTAGGGTTTCCAGGTCAACTTTCTTT. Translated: CSARVSRSTFF.

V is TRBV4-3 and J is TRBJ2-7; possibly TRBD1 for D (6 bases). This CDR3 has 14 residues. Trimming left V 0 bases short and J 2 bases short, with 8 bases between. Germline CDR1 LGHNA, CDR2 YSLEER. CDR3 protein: CASSQEPGAYEQYF. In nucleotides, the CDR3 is TGCGCCAGCAGCCAAGAACCAGGGGCCTACGAGCAGTACTTC.

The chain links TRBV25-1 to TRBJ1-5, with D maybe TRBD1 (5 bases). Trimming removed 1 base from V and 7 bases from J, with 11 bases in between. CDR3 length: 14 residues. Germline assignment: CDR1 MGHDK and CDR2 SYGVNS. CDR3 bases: TGTGCCAGCAGTGAATGGGGGGTCAAACAGCCCCAGCATTTT. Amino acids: CASSEWGVKQPQHF.

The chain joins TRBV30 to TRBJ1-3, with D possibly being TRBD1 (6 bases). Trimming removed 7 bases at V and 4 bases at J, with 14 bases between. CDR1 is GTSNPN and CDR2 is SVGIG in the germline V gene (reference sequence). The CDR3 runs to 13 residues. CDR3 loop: CAFYRVPGNTIYF. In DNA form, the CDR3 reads TGTGCCTTCTACAGGGTCCCGGGAAACACCATATATTTT.

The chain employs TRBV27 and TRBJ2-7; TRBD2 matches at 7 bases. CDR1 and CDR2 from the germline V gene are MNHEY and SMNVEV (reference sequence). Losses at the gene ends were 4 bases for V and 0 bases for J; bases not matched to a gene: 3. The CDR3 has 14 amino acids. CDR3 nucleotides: TGTGCCAGCAGTTGGAGGGAGGGCTCCTACGAGCAGTACTTC. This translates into CASSWREGSYEQYF.

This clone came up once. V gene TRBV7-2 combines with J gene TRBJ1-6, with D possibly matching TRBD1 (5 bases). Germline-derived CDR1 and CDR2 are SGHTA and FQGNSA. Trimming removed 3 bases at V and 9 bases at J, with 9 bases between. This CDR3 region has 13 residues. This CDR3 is CASSFFRASPLHF. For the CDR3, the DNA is TGTGCCAGCAGCTTTTTCAGGGCTTCACCCCTCCACTTT.

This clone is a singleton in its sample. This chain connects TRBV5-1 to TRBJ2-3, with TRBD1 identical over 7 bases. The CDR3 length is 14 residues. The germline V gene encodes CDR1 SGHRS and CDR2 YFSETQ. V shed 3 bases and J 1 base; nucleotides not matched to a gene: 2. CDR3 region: CASSSGQGTDTQYF. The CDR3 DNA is TGCGCCAGCAGCTCCGGACAGGGCACAGATACGCAGTATTTT.

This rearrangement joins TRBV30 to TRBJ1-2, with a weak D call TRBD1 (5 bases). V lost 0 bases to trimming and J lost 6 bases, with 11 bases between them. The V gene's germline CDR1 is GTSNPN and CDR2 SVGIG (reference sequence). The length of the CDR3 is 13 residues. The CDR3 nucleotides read TGTGCCTGGAGTGTTTCCAGGGCCGATGGCTACACCTTC. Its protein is CAWSVSRADGYTF.

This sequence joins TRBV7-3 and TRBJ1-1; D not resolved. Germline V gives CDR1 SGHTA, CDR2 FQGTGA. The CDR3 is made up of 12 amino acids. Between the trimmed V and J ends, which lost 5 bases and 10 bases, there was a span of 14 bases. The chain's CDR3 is CASSRNGVVAFF. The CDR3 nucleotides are TGTGCCAGCAGCAGAAACGGGGTCGTAGCTTTCTTT.

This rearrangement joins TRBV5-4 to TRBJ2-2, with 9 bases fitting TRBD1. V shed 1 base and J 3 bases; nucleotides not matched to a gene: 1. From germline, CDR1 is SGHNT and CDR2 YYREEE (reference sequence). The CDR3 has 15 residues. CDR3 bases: TGTGCCAGCAGCTTGAGGACAGGGGACACCGGGGAGCTGTTTTTT. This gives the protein CASSLRTGDTGELFF.

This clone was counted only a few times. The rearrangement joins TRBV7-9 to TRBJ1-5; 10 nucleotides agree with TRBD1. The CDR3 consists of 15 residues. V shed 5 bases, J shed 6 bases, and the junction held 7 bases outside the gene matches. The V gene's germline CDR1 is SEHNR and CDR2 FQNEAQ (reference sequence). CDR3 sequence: CASSEGTGVSQPQHF. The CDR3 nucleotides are TGTGCCAGCAGCGAAGGGACAGGGGTTTCTCAGCCCCAGCATTTT.

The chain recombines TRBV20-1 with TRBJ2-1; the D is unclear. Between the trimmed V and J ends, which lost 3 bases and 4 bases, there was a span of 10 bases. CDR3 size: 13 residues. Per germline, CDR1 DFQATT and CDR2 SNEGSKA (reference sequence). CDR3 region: CSASLGEYNEQFF. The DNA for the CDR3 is TGCAGTGCTAGTCTGGGCGAATACAATGAGCAGTTCTTC.

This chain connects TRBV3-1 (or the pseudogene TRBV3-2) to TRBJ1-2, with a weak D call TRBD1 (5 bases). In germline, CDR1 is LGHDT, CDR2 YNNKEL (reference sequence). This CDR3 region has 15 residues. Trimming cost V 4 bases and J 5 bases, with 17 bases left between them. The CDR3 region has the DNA TGTGCCAGCAGCCTTGGCGGGACTTTTGAGTATGGCTACACCTTC. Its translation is CASSLGGTFEYGYTF.

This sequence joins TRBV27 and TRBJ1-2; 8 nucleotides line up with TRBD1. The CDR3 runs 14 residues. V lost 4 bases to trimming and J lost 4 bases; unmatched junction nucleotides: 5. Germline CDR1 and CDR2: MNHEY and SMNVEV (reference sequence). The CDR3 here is CASSSNRGFYGYTF. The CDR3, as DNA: TGTGCCAGCAGTTCGAACAGGGGGTTCTATGGCTACACCTTC.

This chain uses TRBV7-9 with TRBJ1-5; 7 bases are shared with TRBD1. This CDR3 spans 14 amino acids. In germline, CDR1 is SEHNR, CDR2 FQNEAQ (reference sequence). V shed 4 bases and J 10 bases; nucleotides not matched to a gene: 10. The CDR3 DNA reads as TGTGCCAGCAGCTCTCAGGGGGGAGGACTACCCCAGCATTTT. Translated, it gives CASSSQGGGLPQHF.

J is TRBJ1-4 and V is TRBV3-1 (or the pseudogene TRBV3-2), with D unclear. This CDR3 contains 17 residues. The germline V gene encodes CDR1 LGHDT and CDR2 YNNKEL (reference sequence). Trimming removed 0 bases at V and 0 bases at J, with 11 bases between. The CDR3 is CASSQDVPIATNEKLFF. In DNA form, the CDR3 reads TGTGCCAGCAGCCAAGATGTCCCCATAGCAACTAATGAAAAACTGTTTTTT.

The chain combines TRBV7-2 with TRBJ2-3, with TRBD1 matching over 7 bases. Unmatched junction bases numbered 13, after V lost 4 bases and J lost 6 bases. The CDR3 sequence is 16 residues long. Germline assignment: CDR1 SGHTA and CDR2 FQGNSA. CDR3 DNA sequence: TGTGCCAGCAGCTCGAAAGGACAGGTAGCTTCCGATACGCAGTATTTT. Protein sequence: CASSSKGQVASDTQYF. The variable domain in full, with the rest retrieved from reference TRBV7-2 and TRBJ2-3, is GAGVSQSPSNKVTEKGKDVELRCDPISGHTALYWYRQSLGQGLEFLIYFQGNSAPDKSGLPSDRFSAERTGGSVSTLTIQRTQQEDSAVYLCASSSKGQVASDTQYFGPGTRLTVL.

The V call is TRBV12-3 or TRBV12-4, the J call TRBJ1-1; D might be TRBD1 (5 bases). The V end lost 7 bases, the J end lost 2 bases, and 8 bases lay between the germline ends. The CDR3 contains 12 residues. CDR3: CASTQVNTEAFF. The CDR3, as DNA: TGTGCCAGCACACAGGTTAACACTGAAGCTTTCTTT.

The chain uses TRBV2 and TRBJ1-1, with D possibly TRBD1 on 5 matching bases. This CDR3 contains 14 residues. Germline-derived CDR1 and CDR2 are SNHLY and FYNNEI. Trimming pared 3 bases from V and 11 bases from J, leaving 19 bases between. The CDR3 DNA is TGTGCCAGCAGTGAGCCGCGGGCGGGGGATGGGGCTTTCTTT. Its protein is CASSEPRAGDGAFF.

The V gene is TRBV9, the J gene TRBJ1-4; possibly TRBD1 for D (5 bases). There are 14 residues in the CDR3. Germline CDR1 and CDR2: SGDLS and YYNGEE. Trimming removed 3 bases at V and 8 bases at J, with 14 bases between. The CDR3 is CASSETAKGEKLFF. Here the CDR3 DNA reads TGTGCCAGCAGCGAGACAGCAAAAGGGGAAAAACTGTTTTTT.

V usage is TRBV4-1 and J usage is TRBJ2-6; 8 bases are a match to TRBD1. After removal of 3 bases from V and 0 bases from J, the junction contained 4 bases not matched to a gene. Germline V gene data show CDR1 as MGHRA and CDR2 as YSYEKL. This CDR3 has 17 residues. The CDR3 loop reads CASSHPGGFSGANVLTF. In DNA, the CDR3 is TGCGCCAGCAGCCACCCAGGGGGCTTCTCTGGGGCCAACGTCCTGACTTTC.

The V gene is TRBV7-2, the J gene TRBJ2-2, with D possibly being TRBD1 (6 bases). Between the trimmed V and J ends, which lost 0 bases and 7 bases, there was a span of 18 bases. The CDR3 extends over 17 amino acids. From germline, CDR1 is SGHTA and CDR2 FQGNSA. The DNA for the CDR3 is TGTGCCAGCAGCTTAGCGCCGACAGGAACCGTCAGCGGGGAGCTGTTTTTT. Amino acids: CASSLAPTGTVSGELFF. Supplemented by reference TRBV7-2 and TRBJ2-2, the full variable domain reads GAGVSQSPSNKVTEKGKDVELRCDPISGHTALYWYRQSLGQGLEFLIYFQGNSAPDKSGLPSDRFSAERTGGSVSTLTIQRTQQEDSAVYLCASSLAPTGTVSGELFFGEGSRLTVL.

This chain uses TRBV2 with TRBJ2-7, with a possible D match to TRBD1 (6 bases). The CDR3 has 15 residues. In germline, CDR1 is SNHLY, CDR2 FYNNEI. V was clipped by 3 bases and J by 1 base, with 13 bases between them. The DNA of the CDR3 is TGTGCCAGCAGTGAGGGCAGGGGAGCGTCCTACGAGCAGTACTTC. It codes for CASSEGRGASYEQYF.

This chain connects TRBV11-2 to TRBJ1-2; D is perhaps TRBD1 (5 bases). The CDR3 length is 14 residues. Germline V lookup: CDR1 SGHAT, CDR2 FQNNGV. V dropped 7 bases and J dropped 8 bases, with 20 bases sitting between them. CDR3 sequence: CASTDSRVGGGYTF. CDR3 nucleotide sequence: TGTGCCAGCACCGACTCCAGGGTTGGAGGGGGCTACACCTTC.

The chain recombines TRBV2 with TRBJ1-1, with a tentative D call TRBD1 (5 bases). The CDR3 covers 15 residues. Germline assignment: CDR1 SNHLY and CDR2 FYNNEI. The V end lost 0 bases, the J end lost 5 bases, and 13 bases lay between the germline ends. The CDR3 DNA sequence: TGTGCCAGCAGTGAAGCGGGACGGGGAGGGACTGAAGCTTTCTTT. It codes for CASSEAGRGGTEAFF.

The CDR3 region has the DNA TGTGCCAGCAGCGCCGGACAGGGGGCCCAGCCCCAGCATTTT. Its protein is CASSAGQGAQPQHF. The chain joins TRBV9 to TRBJ1-5, with 11 positions matching TRBD1. CDR1 and CDR2 from the germline V gene are SGDLS and YYNGEE. V was clipped by 3 bases and J by 7 bases; unmatched bases: 3. CDR3 length equals 14 residues.

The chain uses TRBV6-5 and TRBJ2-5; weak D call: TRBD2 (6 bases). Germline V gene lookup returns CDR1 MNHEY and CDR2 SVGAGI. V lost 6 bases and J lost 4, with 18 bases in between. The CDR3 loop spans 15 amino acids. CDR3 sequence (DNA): TGTGCCAGCAGCCTCGTAACCGCGGGGAGAGAGACCCAGTACTTC. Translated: CASSLVTAGRETQYF.

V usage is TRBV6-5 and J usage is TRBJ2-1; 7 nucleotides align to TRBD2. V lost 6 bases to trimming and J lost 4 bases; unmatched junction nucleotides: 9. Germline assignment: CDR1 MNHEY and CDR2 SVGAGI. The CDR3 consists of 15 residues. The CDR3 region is CASRNVAGPYNEQFF. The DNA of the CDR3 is TGTGCCAGCAGAAATGTAGCGGGTCCTTACAATGAGCAGTTCTTC.

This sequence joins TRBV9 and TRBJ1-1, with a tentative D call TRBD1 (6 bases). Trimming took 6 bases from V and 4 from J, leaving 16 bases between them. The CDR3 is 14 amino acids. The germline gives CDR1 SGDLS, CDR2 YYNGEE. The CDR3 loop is CASTGERGSTEAFF. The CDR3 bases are TGTGCCAGCACCGGCGAGAGGGGGAGCACTGAAGCTTTCTTT. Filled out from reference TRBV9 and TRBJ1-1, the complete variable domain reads DSGVTQTPKHLITATGQRVTLRCSPRSGDLSVYWYQQSLDQGLQFLIQYYNGEERAKGNILERFSAQQFPDLHSELNLSSLELGDSALYFCASTGERGSTEAFFGQGTRLTVV.